This T cell receptor beta chain was identified during a study of cytomegalovirus exposure and HLA in healthy donors. CDR1 and CDR2 from the germline V gene are LNHDA and SQIVND (reference sequence). The junction had 2 bases not matched to a gene; V was cut back by 6 bases and J by 6 bases. The CDR3 length is 12 residues. PCR amplification relied on 60 Vbeta primers (plus 13 Jbeta primers). TCRdb keeps only in-frame clones here, not all; method: immunoSEQ multiplex PCR. The sample includes about 180,000 clones, 75% to 85% of them seen just once. V usage is TRBV19 and J usage is TRBJ1-5; 7 positions match TRBD1. This TCR was sampled from a young woman in good health and CMV-seropositive. The specimen sequenced was PBMCs. In DNA form, the CDR3 reads TGTGCCAGTAGACAGGGGAGTCAGCCCCAGCATTTT. This gives the protein CASRQGSQPQHF.